This TCR beta chain was captured in a study of cytomegalovirus exposure and HLA in healthy donors. J was trimmed by 9 bases and V by 6 bases; bases with no gene match: 15. This CDR3 has 15 amino acids. Germline loops: CDR1 MNHNS, CDR2 SASEGT. Concerning this clone: What it binds is not known.

A multiplex PCR was run with 60 Vbeta primers and 13 Jbeta primers. TCRdb's table, derived via immunoSEQ multiplex PCR, lists solely in-frame clones and lacks some. The sample lists 150,000 to 200,000 clones; around four fifths were seen once. General study points: Some V segments (TRBV6-2 and TRBV6-3 among them) were excluded as indistinguishable. An assumption of roughly uniform sequencing depth across donors underlay the presence/absence analyses.

The sequencing input was PBMCs. The sequence was collected from a man aged 18 to 29 in good health and CMV-seronegative. The chain is built from TRBV6-1 and TRBJ1-1, with 8 nucleotides matching TRBD1. The CDR3 coding sequence is TGTGCCAGCAGCGACCCAGGGGGACAGGCGCTTAAAGCTTTCTTT. Its protein is CASSDPGGQALKAFF.